This note documents a single T cell receptor beta chain sequence. What it binds is not known. Using immunoSEQ multiplex PCR, the repertoire was profiled, and TCRdb retains in-frame clones only, with some absent. The sample lists 90,000 to 120,000 clones, approximately 84% seen once, with approximately 0.97% in the top ten. V lost 2 bases, J lost 10 bases, and 9 bases lay in between. The CDR3 is 12 residues long. CDR1 and CDR2 from the germline V gene are LGHNA and YNFKEQ. These data originate in a study of graft-versus-host responses after intestinal transplantation. For the study at large: Grafts were multivisceral, liver-intestinal, or isolated intestinal. Anti-thymocyte globulin induction was given to all recipients, followed by tacrolimus and steroids for two to four years.

Study results and limitations: Investigators detected GvH clones in recipient marrow, with some emerging earlier in ileum or blood.

The sample consisted of unstimulated CD4+ T cells sorted from spleen or lymph node cells, taken before intestinal transplant. V is TRBV4-2 and J is TRBJ2-1, with D uncertain. The receptor comes from a human donor who received an intestinal transplant. The CDR3 region has the DNA TGTGCCAGCAGCCAACCCCAAGGCGAGCAGTTCTTC. Its translation is CASSQPQGEQFF.